This T cell receptor (beta chain) was sequenced during a study of metastatic and nonmetastatic thyroid tumors. Study observations and caveats: The reported finding was significantly higher TCR beta diversity in malignant thyroid tumors relative to benign nodules, in blood and tumor.

TCRdb re-processed the PCR reads through MiXCR. The table includes tens of thousands of clones, 4% detected once. This clone was counted many times. Its antigen is still unknown. Patients were all untreated before their thyroid surgery. Sequencing was carried out using blood. This receptor was obtained from a female donor with papillary thyroid cancer or a benign thyroid nodule (not recorded which). Some clones in this sample may be carry-over from other donors' samples.

CDR3 in amino acids: CASSSPGQGVYEQYF. Here the CDR3 DNA reads TGTGCCAGCAGCTCCCCGGGACAGGGGGTCTACGAGCAGTACTTC. The chain links TRBV5-4 to TRBJ2-7; the match to TRBD1 covers 11 bases. The V and J ends lost 3 bases and 3 bases, in that order; junction bases with no gene match: 5. Germline CDR1 SGHNT, CDR2 YYREEE (reference sequence). The CDR3 sequence is 15 residues long. Filled out from reference TRBV5-4 and TRBJ2-7, the complete variable domain reads ETGVTQSPTHLIKTRGQQVTLRCSSQSGHNTVSWYQQALGQGPQFIFQYYREEENGRGNFPPRFSGLQFPNYSSELNVNALELDDSALYLCASSSPGQGVYEQYFGPGTRLTVT.